This T cell receptor beta chain was sequenced in a study of blood T cell repertoires in COVID-19. Study at large: The samples span acute and convalescent COVID-19 from the United States, Italy and Spain. T cells, B-cell-depleted T cells, or PBMCs provided the cDNA or gDNA that served as material.

The ends lost 0 bases at V and 6 bases at J; junction bases unmatched: 2. CDR1 is KGHSH, CDR2 LQKENI, per germline. The CDR3 is 13 amino acids. Per the original methods: It was from reference gene primer amplification that nucleated cell counts were estimated. Clones were read by immunoSEQ multiplex PCR, and TCRdb kept only the in-frame ones, dropping some. The DNA gave D and trimming, while V, J and clone size come from that table. This sample yields 200,000 to 300,000 clones, of which about four fifths are seen a single time; roughly 2% belongs to the top ten. This chain uses TRBV18 with TRBJ2-7, with 7 bases aligning to TRBD2. This receptor was taken from a man aged 30 to 45 who had recovered from COVID-19. The sequenced sample consisted of peripheral blood. Written as DNA, the CDR3 is TGTGCCAGCTCACCACCGGGACTACGCGAGCAGTACTTC. Translation gives CASSPPGLREQYF.